This T cell receptor beta chain was observed in a study of neurological immune-mediated disorders. General observations from the study: Phylogenetically, 18 of 34 multiple sclerosis patients' repertoires fell into one related-CDR3 cluster, a possible signature. HTLV-1-associated myelopathy showed the most TCR clonal expansion; multiple sclerosis the least, below healthy controls. For the multiple sclerosis repertoire cluster, an association with any clinical or MRI feature was absent.

With 4 bases clipped from V and 4 bases from J, the junction kept 12 bases outside the gene matches. CDR3 length equals 17 residues. TCRdb reprocessed the 5' RACE reads via MiXCR and lists one record per CDR3 protein. The repertoire holds roughly 75,000 distinct CDR3 sequences, 2% to 3% seen once, with 1.1% in the top ten. This clonotype has at least ten counts. Antigen: not known. This clonotype was sampled from a woman in her 30s with multiple sclerosis. The specimen was PBMCs. The rearrangement joins TRBV12-3 or TRBV12-4 to TRBJ1-5; 8 nucleotides line up with TRBD1. CDR3: CASSSPDRDRKNQPQHF. The CDR3 DNA follows: TGTGCCAGCAGTTCACCCGACCGGGACAGGAAAAATCAGCCCCAGCATTTT.